This T cell receptor beta chain came from a study of blood T cells in healthy people across ages. PCR was performed a second time for about 6 to 11 cycles using a sample-barcoded 5' primer and a J-beta primer mix. In TCRdb, the 5' RACE reads were re-called with MiXCR into one record per CDR3 protein. The sample lists just over 800,000 distinct CDR3 sequences; around 62% were seen once. This clonotype was obtained from a man aged 25-45 years in good health. The material sequenced was blood.

CDR3 in DNA: TGTGCCAGCATTCGTCCGGGAGGCGCTGGCTACACCTTC. It specifies CASIRPGGAGYTF. The V and J genes are TRBV6-2 or TRBV6-3 and TRBJ1-2; no clear D. Per the germline V gene, CDR1 is MNHEY and CDR2 is SVGEGT. The CDR3 has 13 residues. V lost 7 bases to trimming and J lost 7 bases, with 16 bases between them.